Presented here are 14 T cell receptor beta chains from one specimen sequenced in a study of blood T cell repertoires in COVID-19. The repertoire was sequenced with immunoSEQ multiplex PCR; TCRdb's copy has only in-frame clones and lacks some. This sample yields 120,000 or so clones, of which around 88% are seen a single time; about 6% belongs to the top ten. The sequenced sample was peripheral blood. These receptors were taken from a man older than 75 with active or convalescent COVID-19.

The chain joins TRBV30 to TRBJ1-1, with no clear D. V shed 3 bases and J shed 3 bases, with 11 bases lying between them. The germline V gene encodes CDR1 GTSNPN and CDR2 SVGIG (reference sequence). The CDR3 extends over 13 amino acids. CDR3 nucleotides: TGTGCCTGGAGCCCCGGGATGGACACTGAAGCTTTCTTT. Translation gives CAWSPGMDTEAFF.

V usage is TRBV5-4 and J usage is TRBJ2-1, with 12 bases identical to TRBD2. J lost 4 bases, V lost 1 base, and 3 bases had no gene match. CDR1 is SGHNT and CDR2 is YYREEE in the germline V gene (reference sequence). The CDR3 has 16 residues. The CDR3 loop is CASSLTSGGKYNEQFF. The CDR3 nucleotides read TGTGCCAGCAGCTTGACTAGCGGGGGGAAGTACAATGAGCAGTTCTTC.

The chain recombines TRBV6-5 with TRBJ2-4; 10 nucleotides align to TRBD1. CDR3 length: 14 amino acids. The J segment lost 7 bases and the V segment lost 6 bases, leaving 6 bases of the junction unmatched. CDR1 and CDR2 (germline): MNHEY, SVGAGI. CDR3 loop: CASRTGGGGNIQYF. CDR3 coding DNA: TGTGCCAGCAGGACAGGGGGCGGCGGGAACATTCAGTACTTC.

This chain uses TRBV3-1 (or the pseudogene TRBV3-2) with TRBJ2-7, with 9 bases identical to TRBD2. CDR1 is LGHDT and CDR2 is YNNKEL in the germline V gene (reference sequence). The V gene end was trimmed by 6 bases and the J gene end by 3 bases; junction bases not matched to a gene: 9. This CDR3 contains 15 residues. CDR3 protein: CASSPPSGDHYEQYF. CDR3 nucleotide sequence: TGTGCCAGCAGTCCCCCTAGCGGGGACCACTACGAGCAGTACTTC.

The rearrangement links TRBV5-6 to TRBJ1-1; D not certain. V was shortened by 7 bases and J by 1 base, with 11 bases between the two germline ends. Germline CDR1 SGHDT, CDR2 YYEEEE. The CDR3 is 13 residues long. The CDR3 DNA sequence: TGTGCCAGCCGGGAATTTTGGAACACTGAAGCTTTCTTT. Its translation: CASREFWNTEAFF.

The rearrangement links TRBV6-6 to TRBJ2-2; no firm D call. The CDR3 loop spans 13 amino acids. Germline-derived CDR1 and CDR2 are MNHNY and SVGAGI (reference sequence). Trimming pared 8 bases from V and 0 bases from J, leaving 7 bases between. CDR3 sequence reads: CASLLSNTGELFF. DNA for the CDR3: TGTGCCAGCCTCCTTTCGAACACCGGGGAGCTGTTTTTT.

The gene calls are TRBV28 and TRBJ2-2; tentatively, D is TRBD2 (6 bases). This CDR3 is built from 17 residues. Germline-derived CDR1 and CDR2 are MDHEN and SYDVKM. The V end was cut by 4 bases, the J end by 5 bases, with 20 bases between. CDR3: CASSSPRFGAGTGELFF. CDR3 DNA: TGTGCCAGCAGTTCTCCAAGGTTCGGGGCGGGGACCGGGGAGCTGTTTTTT. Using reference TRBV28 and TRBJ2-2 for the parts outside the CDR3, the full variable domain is DVKVTQSSRYLVKRTGEKVFLECVQDMDHENMFWYRQDPGLGLRLIYFSYDVKMKEKGDIPEGYSVSREKKERFSLILESASTNQTSMYLCASSSPRFGAGTGELFFGEGSRLTVL.

DNA of the CDR3: TGTGCCAGTAGGAAGACAGGGGGCAAAGAAAAACTGTTTTTT. This sequence encodes CASRKTGGKEKLFF. The chain couples TRBV19 to TRBJ1-4, with 10 bases identical to TRBD1. The CDR3 loop spans 14 amino acids. V lost 6 bases and J lost 8; bases outside the gene matches: 6. The germline V gene has CDR1 LNHDA and CDR2 SQIVND (reference sequence). The entire variable domain, with the rest obtained from reference TRBV19 and TRBJ1-4, is as follows: DGGITQSPKYLFRKEGQNVTLSCEQNLNHDAMYWYRQDPGQGLRLIYYSQIVNDFQKGDIAEGYSVSREKKESFPLTVTSAQKNPTAFYLCASRKTGGKEKLFFGSGTQLSVL.

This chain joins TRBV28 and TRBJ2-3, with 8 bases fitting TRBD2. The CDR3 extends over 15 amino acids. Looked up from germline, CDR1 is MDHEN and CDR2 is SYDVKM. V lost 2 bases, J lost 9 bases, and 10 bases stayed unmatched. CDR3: CASSLLAGRVSTQYF. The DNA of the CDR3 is TGTGCCAGCAGTTTACTAGCGGGCCGGGTGTCAACGCAGTATTTT. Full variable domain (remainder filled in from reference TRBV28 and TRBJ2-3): DVKVTQSSRYLVKRTGEKVFLECVQDMDHENMFWYRQDPGLGLRLIYFSYDVKMKEKGDIPEGYSVSREKKERFSLILESASTNQTSMYLCASSLLAGRVSTQYFGPGTRLTVL.

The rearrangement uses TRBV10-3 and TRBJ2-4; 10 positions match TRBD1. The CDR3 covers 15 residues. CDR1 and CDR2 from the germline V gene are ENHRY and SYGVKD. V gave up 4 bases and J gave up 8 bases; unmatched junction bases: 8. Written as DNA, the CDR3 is TGTGCCATCAGTGGAACCGGGACAGGGGTGGACATTCAGTACTTC. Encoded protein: CAISGTGTGVDIQYF.

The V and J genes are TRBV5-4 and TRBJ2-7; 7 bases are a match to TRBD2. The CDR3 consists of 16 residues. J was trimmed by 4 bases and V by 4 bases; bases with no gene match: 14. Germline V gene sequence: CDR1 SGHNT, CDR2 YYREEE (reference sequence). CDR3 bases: TGTGCCAGCAGCGCTAACGGTCGGGGGGAAAGATACGAGCAGTACTTC. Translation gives CASSANGRGERYEQYF.

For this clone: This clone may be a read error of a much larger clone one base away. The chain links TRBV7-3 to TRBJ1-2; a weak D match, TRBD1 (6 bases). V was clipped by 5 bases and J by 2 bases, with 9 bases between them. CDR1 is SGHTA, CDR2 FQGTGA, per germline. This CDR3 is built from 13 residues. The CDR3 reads CASSPGQNYGYTF. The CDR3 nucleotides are TGTGCCAGCAGCCCTGGACAGAACTATGGCTACACCTTC. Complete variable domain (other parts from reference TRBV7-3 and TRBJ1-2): GAGVSQTPSNKVTEKGKYVELRCDPISGHTALYWYRQSLGQGPEFLIYFQGTGAADDSGLPNDRFFAVRPEGSVSTLKIQRTERGDSAVYLCASSPGQNYGYTFGSGTRLTVV.

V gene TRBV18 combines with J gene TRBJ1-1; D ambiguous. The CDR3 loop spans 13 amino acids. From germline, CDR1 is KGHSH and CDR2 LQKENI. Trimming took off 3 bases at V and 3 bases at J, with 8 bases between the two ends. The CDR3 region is CASSPGLDTEAFF. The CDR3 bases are TGTGCCAGCTCACCCGGACTGGACACTGAAGCTTTCTTT.

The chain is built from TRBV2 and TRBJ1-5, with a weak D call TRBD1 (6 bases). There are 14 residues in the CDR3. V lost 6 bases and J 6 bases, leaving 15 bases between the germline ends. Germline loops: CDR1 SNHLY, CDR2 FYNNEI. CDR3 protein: CASSAGEYGQPQHF. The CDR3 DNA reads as TGTGCCAGCAGCGCAGGGGAGTACGGTCAGCCCCAGCATTTT.